Given below is one T cell receptor beta chain in context. Its antigen is not identified. The data belong to a study of cytomegalovirus exposure and HLA in healthy donors. Findings and limits, study-wide: CMV antigen specificity of three CMV-associated chains was confirmed in vitro.

Between the trimmed V and J ends, which lost 3 bases and 4 bases, there was a span of 6 bases. CDR1 and CDR2 from the germline V gene are DFQATT and SNEGSKA (reference sequence). CDR3 size: 11 residues. While the first cohort had 500 to 700 subjects, the donors belonged to the separate validation cohort of 100 to 150 subjects. Clones were sequenced by immunoSEQ multiplex PCR, and TCRdb holds only the in-frame ones, with some missing. The data contain approximately 71,000 clones, about 94% of them singletons. This receptor was obtained from a woman between 18 and 29 years old in good health and CMV-seronegative. The J gene is TRBJ1-2, the V gene TRBV20-1; D is uncertain. The sequenced sample consisted of PBMCs. CDR3 sequence reads: CSASSFYGYTF. The DNA for the CDR3 is TGCAGTGCTAGTTCGTTCTATGGCTACACCTTC.